One and the same sample provided the 11 T cell receptor beta chains below, sequenced in a study of CD8 T cells in Susac syndrome. RNA was extracted with the RNeasy kit, and a quantity of roughly 0.45 to 1 ug was reverse transcribed using random hexamers. TCRdb independently ran MiXCR on the immunoSEQ multiplex PCR reads; one entry per CDR3 protein. Of about 83,000 distinct CDR3 sequences detected, roughly 95% appear once; the ten largest clones hold around 0.43%. Input material: CD8+ T cells from PBMCs. The receptors here all came from a human donor with Susac syndrome.

This clonotype was recorded a few times. The chain employs TRBV7-9 and TRBJ1-2, with TRBD1 as a possible D gene (5 bases). V was cut by 1 base and J by 6 bases, with 6 bases left in between. The germline CDR1 and CDR2 sequences are SEHNR and FQNEAQ (reference sequence). The CDR3 spans 12 residues. CDR3: CASSLEGDGYTF. Here the CDR3 DNA reads TGTGCCAGCAGCTTAGAAGGGGATGGCTACACCTTC.

The chain couples TRBV20-1 to TRBJ2-5; weak D call: TRBD2 (6 bases). Germline loops: CDR1 DFQATT, CDR2 SNEGSKA (reference sequence). The CDR3 length is 13 residues. The ends were cut back, 6 bases at V and 3 bases at J, with 14 bases in the middle. The CDR3 reads CSAQEGREETQYF. In nucleotides, the CDR3 is TGCAGTGCCCAGGAGGGCAGGGAAGAGACCCAGTACTTC.

This clonotype was detected a few times. The rearrangement joins TRBV29-1 to TRBJ2-2; 9 bases match TRBD1. Looked up from germline, CDR1 is SQVTM and CDR2 is ANQGSEA. The J segment lost 4 bases and the V segment lost 7 bases, leaving 7 bases of the junction unmatched. The CDR3 runs 14 residues. The CDR3 region has the DNA TGCAGCGCCTCCGGGACAGGGTCCACCGGGGAGCTGTTTTTT. Encoded protein: CSASGTGSTGELFF.

The chain uses TRBV9 and TRBJ1-1; D might be TRBD1 (5 bases). The CDR3 length is 18 residues. CDR1 and CDR2 (germline): SGDLS, YYNGEE. Trimming shortened V by 0 bases and J by 0 bases, and 18 bases separated the two germline ends. The DNA for the CDR3 is TGTGCCAGCAGCGTAGAGGGTGGGGCTGGGGGGGTGAACACTGAAGCTTTCTTT. Protein product: CASSVEGGAGGVNTEAFF.

V usage is TRBV6-4 and J usage is TRBJ2-3; TRBD2 matches at 7 bases. The CDR3 is 15 residues long. Germline-derived CDR1 and CDR2 are MRHNA and SNTAGT. Unmatched junction bases numbered 4, after V lost 3 bases and J lost 1 base. CDR3 in amino acids: CASSEGAGGTDTQYF. CDR3 DNA: TGTGCCAGCAGTGAAGGCGCGGGGGGCACAGATACGCAGTATTTT.

The V gene is TRBV4-2, the J gene TRBJ2-4; D gene unclear. The CDR3 consists of 13 residues. CDR1 and CDR2 from the germline V gene are LGHNA and YNFKEQ. V shed 0 bases and J shed 10 bases, with 10 bases lying between them. CDR3 amino acids: CASSQDSQAIQYF. CDR3 bases: TGTGCCAGCAGCCAAGATAGTCAGGCAATTCAGTACTTC.

The CDR3 region has the DNA TGCAGTGCTAGAGATGCCTATGAGCAGTTCTTC. It translates to CSARDAYEQFF. This chain uses TRBV20-1 with TRBJ2-1; D gene uncertain. Trimming removed 0 bases at V and 8 bases at J, with 5 bases between. The CDR3 extends over 11 amino acids. Germline V gives CDR1 DFQATT, CDR2 SNEGSKA (reference sequence).

CDR3 coding DNA: TGTGCCACCAGCTCCCAAAGGACAGGGACAGATACGCAGTATTTT. Its protein is CATSSQRTGTDTQYF. The chain recombines TRBV15 with TRBJ2-3; 8 bases agree with TRBD1. Germline CDR1 is LNHNV and CDR2 is YYDKDF (reference sequence). V trimming: 5 bases; J trimming: 3 bases; junction bases outside the gene matches: 7. CDR3 length equals 15 residues.

CDR3: CASSPTGTGSRELFF. In nucleotides, the CDR3 is TGTGCCAGCAGCCCAACCGGGACAGGGTCCCGGGAACTGTTTTTT. This chain uses TRBV7-9 with TRBJ1-4, with 9 bases lining up with TRBD1. Germline V CDR1 and CDR2: SEHNR, FQNEAQ (reference sequence). The CDR3 covers 15 residues. The V and J ends lost 5 bases and 12 bases, in that order; junction bases with no gene match: 13.

V is TRBV2 and J is TRBJ2-3; D may match TRBD1 or TRBD2 (5 bases each). Germline V gives CDR1 SNHLY, CDR2 FYNNEI. Trimming removed 7 bases from V and 0 bases from J, with 11 bases in between. This CDR3 has 14 residues. The CDR3 nucleotides are TGTGCCAGCAAGGGACCTTCTAGCACAGATACGCAGTATTTT. Its translation is CASKGPSSTDTQYF.

J is TRBJ2-3 and V is TRBV20-1, with 7 bases fitting TRBD2. The CDR3 runs 15 residues. Per germline, CDR1 DFQATT and CDR2 SNEGSKA (reference sequence). Trimming at V came to 0 bases and at J to 0 bases, leaving 3 bases not matched to a gene. The CDR3 coding sequence is TGCAGTGCTAGAGAAAGCGGGGCTAGCACAGATACGCAGTATTTT. Its translation is CSARESGASTDTQYF.